Presented here are 4 T cell receptor beta chains from one specimen sequenced in a study of cytomegalovirus exposure and HLA in healthy donors. The PCR made use of 60 Vbeta and 13 Jbeta primers. Clones were read by immunoSEQ multiplex PCR, and TCRdb kept only the in-frame ones, dropping some. This sample has approximately 240,000 clones, with 75% to 90% found just once. Sequences were obtained from PBMCs. These receptor sequences come from a woman aged 18-29 years in good health and CMV-seronegative.

V is TRBV5-4 and J is TRBJ2-3; D not certain. CDR3 length: 14 residues. Trimming left V 4 bases short and J 6 bases short, with 15 bases between. The germline V gene has CDR1 SGHNT and CDR2 YYREEE (reference sequence). The CDR3 nucleotides are TGTGCCAGCAGCCAGCTCGGAGAAACCGATACGCAGTATTTT. This gives the protein CASSQLGETDTQYF.

The rearrangement links TRBV5-1 to TRBJ2-7, with 7 bases aligning to TRBD1. Trimming took 5 bases from V and 4 from J; bases not matched to a gene: 12. The V gene's germline CDR1 is SGHRS and CDR2 YFSETQ. The CDR3 is made up of 15 amino acids. DNA for the CDR3: TGCGCCAGCAGTTTTGACACAGGGGTCGGGTACGAGCAGTACTTC. Encoded protein: CASSFDTGVGYEQYF.

The rearrangement links TRBV4-3 to TRBJ2-2; the D gene is possibly TRBD1 (5 bases). V shed 1 base and J shed 3 bases, with 6 bases lying between them. The length of the CDR3 is 14 residues. From germline, CDR1 is LGHNA and CDR2 YSLEER. The CDR3 spells CASSQAGYTGELFF. In DNA, the CDR3 is TGCGCCAGCAGCCAAGCAGGGTACACCGGGGAGCTGTTTTTT.

The chain combines TRBV13 with TRBJ2-3, with a weak D call TRBD2 (6 bases). CDR3 size: 17 residues. V shed 5 bases and J shed 0 bases, with 18 bases lying between them. Germline CDR1 is PRHDT and CDR2 is FYEKMQ (reference sequence). CDR3 protein: CASSPEEGKSSTDTQYF. CDR3 DNA sequence: TGTGCCAGCAGCCCCGAGGAGGGAAAATCTAGCACAGATACGCAGTATTTT.